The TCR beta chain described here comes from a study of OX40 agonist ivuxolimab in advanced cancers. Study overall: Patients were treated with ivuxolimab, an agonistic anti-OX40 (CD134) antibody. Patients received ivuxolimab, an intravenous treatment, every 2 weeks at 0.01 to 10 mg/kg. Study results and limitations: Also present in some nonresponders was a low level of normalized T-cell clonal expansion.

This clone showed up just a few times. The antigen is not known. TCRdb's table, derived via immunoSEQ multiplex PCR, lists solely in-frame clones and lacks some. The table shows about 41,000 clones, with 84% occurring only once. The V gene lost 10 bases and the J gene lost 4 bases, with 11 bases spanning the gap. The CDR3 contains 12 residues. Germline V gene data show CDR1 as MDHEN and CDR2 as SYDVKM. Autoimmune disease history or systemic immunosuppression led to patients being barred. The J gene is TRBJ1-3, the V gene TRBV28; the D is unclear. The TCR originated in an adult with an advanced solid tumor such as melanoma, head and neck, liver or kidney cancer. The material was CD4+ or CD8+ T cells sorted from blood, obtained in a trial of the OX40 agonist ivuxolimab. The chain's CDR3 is CATWGWGNTIYF. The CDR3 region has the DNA TGTGCCACCTGGGGTTGGGGAAACACCATATATTTT.